One sample yielded the 2 T cell receptor beta chains listed below, sequenced in a study of radiation and T cells in renal cell carcinoma. Clones were sequenced by immunoSEQ multiplex PCR, and TCRdb holds only the in-frame ones, with some missing. Of about 140,000 clones in the sample, 80% to 90% were seen once. As for time point: blood 4 weeks post-SBRT, at nephrectomy. The treatment denotes: 15 Gy SBRT to primary tumor, nephrectomy 4 weeks later. Sequencing was performed on blood, taken from a patient whose treatment included radiotherapy and nephrectomy. The receptors were sampled from a woman aged 45-65 years with renal cell carcinoma.

V is TRBV10-1 and J is TRBJ1-5; D is unresolved. CDR3 length equals 13 residues. V lost 5 bases, J lost 9 bases, and 14 bases lay in between. CDR1 is WNHNN, CDR2 SYGVQD, per germline (reference sequence). Here the CDR3 DNA reads TGCGCCAGCAGTTCAGGTCCTGTTGGGCCCCAGCATTTT. It encodes CASSSGPVGPQHF.

V is TRBV5-5 and J is TRBJ1-3, with D unresolved. CDR1 is SGHKS and CDR2 is YYEKEE in the germline V gene (reference sequence). The germline V and J ends were trimmed by 2 bases and 0 bases, with 9 bases remaining between them. The CDR3 loop spans 15 amino acids. The CDR3 region is CASSFAPRSGNTIYF. As DNA, the CDR3 is TGTGCCAGCAGCTTTGCGCCCCGCTCTGGAAACACCATATATTTT.